This T cell receptor (beta chain) derives from a study of blood T cell repertoires in COVID-19. Clones were read by immunoSEQ multiplex PCR, and TCRdb kept only the in-frame ones, dropping some. The sample carries roughly 250,000 clones, 70% to 90% recorded once. Germline V gene data show CDR1 as SGHVS and CDR2 as FNYEAQ. The length of the CDR3 is 17 residues. Trimming stripped 5 bases from V and 3 bases from J, with 23 bases between. This clone has just one count. The chain carries TRBV7-6 and TRBJ2-7; possible D gene TRBD2, 6 bases. Sample: PBMCs or T cells enriched from blood (not recorded which). The clonotype was recovered from a woman aged 40 to 55 with acute COVID-19. For the CDR3, the DNA is TGTGCCAGCAGCAAGCCCCGACACGGGATGGGGGGCTACGAGCAGTACTTC. This sequence encodes CASSKPRHGMGGYEQYF.